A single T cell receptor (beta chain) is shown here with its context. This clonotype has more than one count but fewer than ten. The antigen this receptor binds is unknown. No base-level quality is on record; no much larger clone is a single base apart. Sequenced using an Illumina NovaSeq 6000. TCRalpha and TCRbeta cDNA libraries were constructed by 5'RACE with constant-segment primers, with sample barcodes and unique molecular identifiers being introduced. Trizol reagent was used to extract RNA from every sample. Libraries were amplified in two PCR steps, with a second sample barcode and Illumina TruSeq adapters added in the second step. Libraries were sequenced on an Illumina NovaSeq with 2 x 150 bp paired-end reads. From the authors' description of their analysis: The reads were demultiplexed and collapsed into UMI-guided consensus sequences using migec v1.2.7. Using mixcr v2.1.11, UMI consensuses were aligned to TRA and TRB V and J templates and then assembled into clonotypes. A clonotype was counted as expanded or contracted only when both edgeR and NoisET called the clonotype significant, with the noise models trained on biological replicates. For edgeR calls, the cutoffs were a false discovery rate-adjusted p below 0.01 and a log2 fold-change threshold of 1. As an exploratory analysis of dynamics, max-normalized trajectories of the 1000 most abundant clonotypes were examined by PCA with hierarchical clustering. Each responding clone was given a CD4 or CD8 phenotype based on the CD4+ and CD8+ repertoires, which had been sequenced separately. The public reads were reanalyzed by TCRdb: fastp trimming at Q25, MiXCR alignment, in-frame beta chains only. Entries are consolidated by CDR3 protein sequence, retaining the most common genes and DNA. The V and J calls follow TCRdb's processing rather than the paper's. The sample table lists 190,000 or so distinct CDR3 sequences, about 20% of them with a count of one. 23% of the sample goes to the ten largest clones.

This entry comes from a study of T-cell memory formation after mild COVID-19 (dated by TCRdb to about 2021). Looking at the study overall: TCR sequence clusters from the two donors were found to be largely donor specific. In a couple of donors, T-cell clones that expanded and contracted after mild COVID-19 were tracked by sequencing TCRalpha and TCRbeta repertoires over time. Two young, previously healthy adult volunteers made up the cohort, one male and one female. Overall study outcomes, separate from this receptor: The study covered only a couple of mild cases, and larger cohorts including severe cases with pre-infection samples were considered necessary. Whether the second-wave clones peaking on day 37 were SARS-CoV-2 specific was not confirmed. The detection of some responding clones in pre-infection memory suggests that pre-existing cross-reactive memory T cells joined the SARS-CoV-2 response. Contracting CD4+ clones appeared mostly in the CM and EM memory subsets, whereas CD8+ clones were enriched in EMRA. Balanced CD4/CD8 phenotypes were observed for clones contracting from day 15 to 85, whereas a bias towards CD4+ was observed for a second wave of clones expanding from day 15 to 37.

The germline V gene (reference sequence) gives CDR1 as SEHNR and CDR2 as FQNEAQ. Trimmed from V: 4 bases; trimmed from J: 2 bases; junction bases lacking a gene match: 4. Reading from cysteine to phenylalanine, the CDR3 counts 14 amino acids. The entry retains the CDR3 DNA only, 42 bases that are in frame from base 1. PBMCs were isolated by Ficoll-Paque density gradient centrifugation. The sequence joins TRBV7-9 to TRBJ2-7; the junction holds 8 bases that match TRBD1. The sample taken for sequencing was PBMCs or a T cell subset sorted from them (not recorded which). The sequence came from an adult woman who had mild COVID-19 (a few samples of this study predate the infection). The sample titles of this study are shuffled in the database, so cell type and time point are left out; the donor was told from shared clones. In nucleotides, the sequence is TGTGCCAGCAGCTCACAGGGGGTGGCCTACGAGCAGTACTTC. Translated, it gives CASSSQGVAYEQYF.